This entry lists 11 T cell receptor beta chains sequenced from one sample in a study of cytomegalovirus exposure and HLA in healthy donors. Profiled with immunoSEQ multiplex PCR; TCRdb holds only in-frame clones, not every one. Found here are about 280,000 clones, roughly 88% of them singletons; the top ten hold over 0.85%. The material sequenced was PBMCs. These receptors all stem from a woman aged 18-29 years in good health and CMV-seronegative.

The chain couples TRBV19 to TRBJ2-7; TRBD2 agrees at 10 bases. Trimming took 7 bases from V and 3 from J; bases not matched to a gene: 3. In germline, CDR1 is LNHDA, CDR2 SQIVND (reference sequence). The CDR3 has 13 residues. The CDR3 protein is CASNPSGSYEQYF. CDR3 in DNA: TGTGCCAGTAATCCTAGCGGGAGCTACGAGCAGTACTTC.

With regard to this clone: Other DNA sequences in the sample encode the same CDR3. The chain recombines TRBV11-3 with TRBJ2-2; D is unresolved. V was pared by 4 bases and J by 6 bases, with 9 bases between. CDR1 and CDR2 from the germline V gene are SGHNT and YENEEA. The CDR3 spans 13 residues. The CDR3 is CASSSRGPGELFF. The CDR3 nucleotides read TGTGCCAGCAGCTCTCGAGGCCCCGGGGAGCTGTTTTTT. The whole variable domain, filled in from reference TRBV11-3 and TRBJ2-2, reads EAGVVQSPRYKIIEKKQPVAFWCNPISGHNTLYWYLQNLGQGPELLIRYENEEAVDDSQLPKDRFSAERLKGVDSTLKIQPAELGDSAVYLCASSSRGPGELFFGEGSRLTVL.

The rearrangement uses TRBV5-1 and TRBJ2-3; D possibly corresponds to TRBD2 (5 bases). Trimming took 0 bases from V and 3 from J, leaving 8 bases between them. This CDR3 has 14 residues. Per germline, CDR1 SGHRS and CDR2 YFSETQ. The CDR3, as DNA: TGCGCCAGCAGCTTGGAGAGGGAGACAGATACGCAGTATTTT. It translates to CASSLERETDTQYF.

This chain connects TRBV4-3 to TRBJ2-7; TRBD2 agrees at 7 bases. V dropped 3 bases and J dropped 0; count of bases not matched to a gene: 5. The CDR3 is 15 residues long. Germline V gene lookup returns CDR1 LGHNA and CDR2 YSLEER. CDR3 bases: TGCGCCAGCAGCCAGAGCGGGGACGGCTCCTACGAGCAGTACTTC. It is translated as CASSQSGDGSYEQYF.

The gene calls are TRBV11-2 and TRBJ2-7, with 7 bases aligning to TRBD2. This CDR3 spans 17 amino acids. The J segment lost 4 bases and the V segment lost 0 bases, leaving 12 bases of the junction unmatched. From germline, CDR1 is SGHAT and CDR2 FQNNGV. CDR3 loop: CASSLDSSWREWYEQYF. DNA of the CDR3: TGTGCCAGCAGCTTAGATTCCTCGTGGCGGGAGTGGTACGAGCAGTACTTC.

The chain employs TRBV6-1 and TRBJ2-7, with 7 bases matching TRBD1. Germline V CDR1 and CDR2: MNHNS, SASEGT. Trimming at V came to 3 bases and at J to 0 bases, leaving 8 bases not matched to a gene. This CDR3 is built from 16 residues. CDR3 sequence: CASSDRQGYYSYEQYF. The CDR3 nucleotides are TGTGCCAGCAGTGACCGACAGGGATACTACTCCTACGAGCAGTACTTC.

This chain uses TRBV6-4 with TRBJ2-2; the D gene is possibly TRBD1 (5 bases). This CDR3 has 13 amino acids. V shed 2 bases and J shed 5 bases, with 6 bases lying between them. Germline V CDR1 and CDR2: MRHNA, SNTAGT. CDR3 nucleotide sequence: TGTGCCAGCAGTGACAAGGGGACCGGGGAGCTGTTTTTT. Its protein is CASSDKGTGELFF.

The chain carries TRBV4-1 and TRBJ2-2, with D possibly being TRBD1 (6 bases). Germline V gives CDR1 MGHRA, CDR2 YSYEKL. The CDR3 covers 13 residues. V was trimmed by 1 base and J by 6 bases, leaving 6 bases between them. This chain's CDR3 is CASSQGQAGELFF. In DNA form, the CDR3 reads TGCGCCAGCAGCCAAGGACAGGCCGGGGAGCTGTTTTTT.

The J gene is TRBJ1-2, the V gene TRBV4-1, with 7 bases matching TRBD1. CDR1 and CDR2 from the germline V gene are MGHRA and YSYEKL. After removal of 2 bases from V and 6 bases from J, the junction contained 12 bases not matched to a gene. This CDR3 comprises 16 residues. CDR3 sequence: CASSQRGDRDFNGYTF. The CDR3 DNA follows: TGCGCCAGCAGCCAAAGAGGAGACAGGGATTTTAATGGCTACACCTTC.

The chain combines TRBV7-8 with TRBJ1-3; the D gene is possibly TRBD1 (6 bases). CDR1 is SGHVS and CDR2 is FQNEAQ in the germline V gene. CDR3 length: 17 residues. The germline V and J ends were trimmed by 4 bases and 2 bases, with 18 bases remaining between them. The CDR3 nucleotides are TGTGCCAGCAGCTCGTATCCTTCCCGGGACACTGGAAACACCATATATTTT. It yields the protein CASSSYPSRDTGNTIYF.

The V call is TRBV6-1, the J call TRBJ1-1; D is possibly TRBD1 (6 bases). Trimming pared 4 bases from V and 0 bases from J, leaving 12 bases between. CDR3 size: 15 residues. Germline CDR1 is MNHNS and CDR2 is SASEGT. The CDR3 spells CASSVPNRVNTEAFF. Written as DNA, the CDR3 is TGTGCCAGCAGTGTCCCGAACAGGGTGAACACTGAAGCTTTCTTT.